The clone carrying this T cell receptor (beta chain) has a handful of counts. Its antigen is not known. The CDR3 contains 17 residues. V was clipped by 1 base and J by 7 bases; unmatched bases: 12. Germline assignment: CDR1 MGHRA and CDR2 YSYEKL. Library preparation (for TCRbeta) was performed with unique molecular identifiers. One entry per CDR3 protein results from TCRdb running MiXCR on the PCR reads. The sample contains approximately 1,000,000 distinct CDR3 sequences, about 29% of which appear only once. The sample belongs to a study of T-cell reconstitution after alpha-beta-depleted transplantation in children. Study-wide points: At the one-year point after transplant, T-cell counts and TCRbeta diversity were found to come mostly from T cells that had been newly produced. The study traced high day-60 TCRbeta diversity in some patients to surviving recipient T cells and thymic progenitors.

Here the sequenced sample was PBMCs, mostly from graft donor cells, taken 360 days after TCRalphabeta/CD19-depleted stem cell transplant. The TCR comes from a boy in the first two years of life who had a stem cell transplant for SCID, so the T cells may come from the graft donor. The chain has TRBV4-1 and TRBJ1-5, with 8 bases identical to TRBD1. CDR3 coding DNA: TGCGCCAGCAGCCAAGCCCCCTTGGCAGGGGGCCACCAGCCCCAGCATTTT. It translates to CASSQAPLAGGHQPQHF.